This note documents a single T cell receptor (beta chain) sequence. The isolated RNA, all of it, was reverse transcribed, so expressed TCRB transcripts were what got sequenced. TCRdb keeps only in-frame clones here, not all; method: immunoSEQ multiplex PCR. The data show 250,000 to 300,000 clones, with approximately 8% seen just once and 1% held by the top ten. This sample is part of a study of beta chain features in type 1 diabetes. The CDR3 sequence is 14 residues long. V was clipped by 5 bases and J by 3 bases, with 12 bases between them. Germline CDR1 and CDR2: LNHDA and SQIVND (reference sequence).

The chain uses TRBV19 and TRBJ2-3; maybe TRBD2 (6 bases). The sequence was obtained from a woman aged 18-29 years in good health. The source material was central memory CD4+ T cells from blood. CDR3 region: CASSGRLVTDTQYF. The CDR3 region has the DNA TGTGCCAGTAGTGGCCGACTAGTTACAGATACGCAGTATTTT.